This T cell receptor (beta chain) was obtained from a study of radiotherapy plus CTLA-4 blockade in lung cancer. Overall study context: Objective responses were documented in around a sixth of patients, with disease control in around 31%.

This CDR3 is 16 amino acids long. Germline-derived CDR1 and CDR2 are KGHSH and LQKENI. With V trimmed by 3 bases and J by 7 bases, 11 bases remained unmatched. TCRdb keeps only in-frame clones here, not all; method: immunoSEQ multiplex PCR. The repertoire holds 50,000 to 60,000 clones, 70% to 80% seen once, with around 17% in the top ten. Ipilimumab CTLA-4 blockade and focal radiation were given to patients with chemo-refractory metastatic non-small-cell lung cancer. Findings and caveats of the study: Among reported predictors of response, early blood T cell clone dynamics with interferon-beta performed best. In blood, TCR clones derived from the tumor expanded after radiotherapy plus ipilimumab.

On this clone itself: Its specificity is unknown.

The sequencing used peripheral blood, collected from a patient treated with radiotherapy plus ipilimumab. This sequence joins TRBV18 and TRBJ1-4; 7 bases are a match to TRBD1. This TCR came from a human donor with non-small cell lung cancer who had a complete response to radiotherapy plus ipilimumab. CDR3 nucleotide sequence: TGTGCCAGCTCACCGGGGCCCCCAGGGGGAGGTGAAAAACTGTTTTTT. It specifies CASSPGPPGGGEKLFF.